The subject of this entry is one TCR beta chain. The antigen remains undetermined. The entry originates in a study of radiotherapy plus CTLA-4 blockade in lung cancer. About the study: Around 18% of enrolled patients responded objectively, and roughly 31% had disease control.

General observations from the study: According to reports, early shifts in blood T cell clones, alongside interferon-beta, forecast response most accurately. Blood-borne expansion of tumor-derived TCR clones followed radiotherapy plus ipilimumab.

Alongside CTLA-4 blockade with ipilimumab, patients with chemo-refractory metastatic non-small-cell lung cancer received focal radiation. Using immunoSEQ multiplex PCR, the repertoire was profiled, and TCRdb retains in-frame clones only, with some absent. The sample has approximately 99,000 clones, about 90% seen once. The specimen was peripheral blood, collected from a patient treated with radiotherapy plus ipilimumab. This clonotype was obtained from a human donor with non-small cell lung cancer that progressed on radiotherapy plus ipilimumab.

This chain's CDR3 is CAWDSGLGQPQHF. The CDR3 DNA reads as TGTGCCTGGGATTCAGGTCTTGGTCAGCCCCAGCATTTT. V usage is TRBV30 and J usage is TRBJ1-5; D ambiguous. CDR1 is GTSNPN and CDR2 is SVGIG in the germline V gene (reference sequence). The CDR3 consists of 13 residues. The V and J ends lost 5 bases and 6 bases respectively, with 14 bases between them.